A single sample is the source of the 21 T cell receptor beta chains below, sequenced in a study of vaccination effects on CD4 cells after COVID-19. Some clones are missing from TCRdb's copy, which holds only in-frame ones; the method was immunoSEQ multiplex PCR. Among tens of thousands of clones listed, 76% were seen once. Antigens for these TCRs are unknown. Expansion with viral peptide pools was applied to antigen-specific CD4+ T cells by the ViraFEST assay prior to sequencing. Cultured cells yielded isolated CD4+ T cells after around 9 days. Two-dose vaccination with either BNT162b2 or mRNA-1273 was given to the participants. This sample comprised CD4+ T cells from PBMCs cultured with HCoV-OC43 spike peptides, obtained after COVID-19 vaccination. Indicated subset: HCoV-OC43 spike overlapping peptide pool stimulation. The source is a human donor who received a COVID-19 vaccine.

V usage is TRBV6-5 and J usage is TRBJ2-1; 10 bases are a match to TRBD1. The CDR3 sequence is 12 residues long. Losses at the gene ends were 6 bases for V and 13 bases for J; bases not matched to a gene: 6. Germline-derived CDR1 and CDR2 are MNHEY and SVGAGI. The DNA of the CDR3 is TGTGCCAGCAGGGGACAGGGGATGGCTCAGTTCTTC. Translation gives CASRGQGMAQFF.

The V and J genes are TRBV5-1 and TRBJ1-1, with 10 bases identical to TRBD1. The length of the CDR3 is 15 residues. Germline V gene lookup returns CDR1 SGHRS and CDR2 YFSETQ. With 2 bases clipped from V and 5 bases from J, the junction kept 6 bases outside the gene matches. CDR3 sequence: CASSFGQGVRTEAFF. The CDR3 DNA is TGCGCCAGCAGCTTTGGACAGGGGGTAAGAACTGAAGCTTTCTTT.

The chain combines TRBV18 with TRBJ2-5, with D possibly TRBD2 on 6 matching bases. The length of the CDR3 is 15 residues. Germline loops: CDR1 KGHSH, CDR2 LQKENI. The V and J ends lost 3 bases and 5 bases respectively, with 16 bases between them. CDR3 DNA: TGTGCCAGCTCACCCACGGGGGTTCGACACGAGACCCAGTACTTC. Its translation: CASSPTGVRHETQYF.

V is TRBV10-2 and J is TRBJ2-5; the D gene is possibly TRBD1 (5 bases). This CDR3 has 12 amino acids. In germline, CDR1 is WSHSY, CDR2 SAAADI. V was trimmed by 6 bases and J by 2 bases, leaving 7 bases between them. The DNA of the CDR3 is TGCGCCAGCAGCGCAGGGCAAGAGACCCAGTACTTC. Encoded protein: CASSAGQETQYF.

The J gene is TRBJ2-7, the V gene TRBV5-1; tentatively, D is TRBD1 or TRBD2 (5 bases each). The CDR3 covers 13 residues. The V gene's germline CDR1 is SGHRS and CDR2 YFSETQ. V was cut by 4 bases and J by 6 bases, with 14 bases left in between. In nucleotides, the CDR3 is TGCGCCAGCAGCATGGGACCTGGGACCGAGCAGTACGTC. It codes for CASSMGPGTEQYV.

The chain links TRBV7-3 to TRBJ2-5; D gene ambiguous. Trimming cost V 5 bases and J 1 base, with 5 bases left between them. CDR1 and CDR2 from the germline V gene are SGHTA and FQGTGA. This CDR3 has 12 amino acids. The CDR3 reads CASSRFQETQYF. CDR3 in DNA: TGTGCCAGCAGCCGGTTCCAAGAGACCCAGTACTTC.

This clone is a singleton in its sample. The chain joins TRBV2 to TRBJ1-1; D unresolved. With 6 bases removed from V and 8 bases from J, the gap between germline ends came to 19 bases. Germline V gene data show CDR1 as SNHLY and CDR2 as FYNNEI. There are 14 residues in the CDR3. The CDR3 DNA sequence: TGTGCCAGCAGCAGTGCGCCGGCCGTTTCAGAAGCTTTCTTT. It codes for CASSSAPAVSEAFF.

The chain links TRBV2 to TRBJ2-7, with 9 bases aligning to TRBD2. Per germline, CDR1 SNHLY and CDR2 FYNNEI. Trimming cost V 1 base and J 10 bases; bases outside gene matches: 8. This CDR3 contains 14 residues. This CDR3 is CASSEVLAGTPQYV. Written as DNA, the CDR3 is TGTGCCAGCAGTGAAGTCCTAGCGGGGACCCCCCAGTACGTC.

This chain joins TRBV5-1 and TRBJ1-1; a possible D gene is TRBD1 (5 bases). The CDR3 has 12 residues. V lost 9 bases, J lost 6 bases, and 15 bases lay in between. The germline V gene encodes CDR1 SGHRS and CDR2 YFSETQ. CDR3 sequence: CATGREGPEAFF. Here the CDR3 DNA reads TGCGCCACCGGCAGGGAGGGACCTGAAGCTTTCTTT.

The CDR3, as DNA: TGTGCCAGCAGCCAAGGGGCCTTGGGCGGGGGGATCCAGGGAGCCAAAAACATTCAGTACTTC. The encoded protein is CASSQGALGGGIQGAKNIQYF. The chain is built from TRBV14 and TRBJ2-4; 8 nucleotides match TRBD2. CDR1 is SGHDN and CDR2 is FVKESK in the germline V gene. The V gene end was trimmed by 1 base and the J gene end by 0 bases; junction bases not matched to a gene: 17. The CDR3 extends over 21 amino acids.

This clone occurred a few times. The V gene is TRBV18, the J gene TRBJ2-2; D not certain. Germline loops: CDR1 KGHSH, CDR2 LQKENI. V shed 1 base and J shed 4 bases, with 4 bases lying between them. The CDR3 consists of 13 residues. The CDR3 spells CASSPRGTGELFF. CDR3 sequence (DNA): TGTGCCAGCTCACCACGGGGCACCGGGGAGCTGTTTTTT.

CDR3 sequence (DNA): TGTGCCAGCAGCGCCGACGTTGGGGTCTATGGCTACACCTTC. Its translation is CASSADVGVYGYTF. The rearrangement joins TRBV11-2 to TRBJ1-2; D is uncertain. V dropped 5 bases and J dropped 4 bases, with 14 bases sitting between them. Germline V lookup: CDR1 SGHAT, CDR2 FQNNGV. The length of the CDR3 is 14 residues.

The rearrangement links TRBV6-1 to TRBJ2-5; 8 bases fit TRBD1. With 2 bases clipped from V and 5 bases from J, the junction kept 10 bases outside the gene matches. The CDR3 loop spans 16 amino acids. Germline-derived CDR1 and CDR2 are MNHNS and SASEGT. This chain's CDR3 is CASSEHASGGWETQYF. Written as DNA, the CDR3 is TGTGCCAGCAGTGAACATGCTTCAGGGGGCTGGGAGACCCAGTACTTC.

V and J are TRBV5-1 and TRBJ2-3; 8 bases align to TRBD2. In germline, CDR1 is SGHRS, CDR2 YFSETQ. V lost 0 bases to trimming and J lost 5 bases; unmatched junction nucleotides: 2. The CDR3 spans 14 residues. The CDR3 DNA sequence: TGCGCCAGCAGCTTGGGGACTAGCCTAGATACGCAGTATTTT. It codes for CASSLGTSLDTQYF.

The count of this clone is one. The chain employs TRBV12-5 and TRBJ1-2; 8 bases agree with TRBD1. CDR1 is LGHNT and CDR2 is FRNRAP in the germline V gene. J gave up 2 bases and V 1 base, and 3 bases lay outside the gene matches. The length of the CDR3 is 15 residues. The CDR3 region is CASGLAGGRNYGYTF. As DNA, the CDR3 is TGTGCTAGTGGTTTGGCAGGGGGCAGGAACTATGGCTACACCTTC. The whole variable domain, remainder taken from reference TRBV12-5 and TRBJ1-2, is DARVTQTPRHKVTEMGQEVTMRCQPILGHNTVFWYRQTMMQGLELLAYFRNRAPLDDSGMPKDRFSAEMPDATLATLKIQPSEPRDSAVYFCASGLAGGRNYGYTFGSGTRLTVV.

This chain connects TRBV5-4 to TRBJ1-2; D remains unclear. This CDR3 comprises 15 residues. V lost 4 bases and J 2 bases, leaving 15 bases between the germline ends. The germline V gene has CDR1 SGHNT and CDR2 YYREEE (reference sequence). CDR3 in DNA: TGTGCCAGCAGCCGTGATGCAGGAGCGAACTATGGCTACACCTTC. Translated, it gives CASSRDAGANYGYTF.

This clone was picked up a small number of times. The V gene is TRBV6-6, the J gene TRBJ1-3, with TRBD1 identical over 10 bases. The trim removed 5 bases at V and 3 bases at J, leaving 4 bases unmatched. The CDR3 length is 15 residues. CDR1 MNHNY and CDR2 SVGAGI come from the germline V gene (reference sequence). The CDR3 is CASSTGQGGGNTIYF. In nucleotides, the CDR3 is TGTGCCAGCAGTACAGGACAGGGGGGTGGAAACACCATATATTTT.

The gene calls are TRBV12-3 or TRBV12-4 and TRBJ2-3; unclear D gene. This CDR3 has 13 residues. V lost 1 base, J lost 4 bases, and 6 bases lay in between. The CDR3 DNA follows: TGTGCCAGCAGTTTAGGGGGTTCAGATACGCAGTATTTT. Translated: CASSLGGSDTQYF.

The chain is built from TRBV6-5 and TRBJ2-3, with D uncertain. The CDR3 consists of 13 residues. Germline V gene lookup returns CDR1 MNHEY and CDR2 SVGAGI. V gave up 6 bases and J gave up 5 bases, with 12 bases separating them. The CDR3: CASSRARRDTQYF. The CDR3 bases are TGTGCCAGCAGCCGAGCACGAAGAGATACGCAGTATTTT.

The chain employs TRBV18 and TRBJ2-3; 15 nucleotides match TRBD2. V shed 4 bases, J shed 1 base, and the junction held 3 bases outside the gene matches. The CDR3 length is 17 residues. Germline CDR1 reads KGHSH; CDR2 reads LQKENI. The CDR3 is CASSRTSGGAGTDTQYF. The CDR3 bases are TGTGCCAGCTCACGGACTAGCGGGGGGGCTGGCACAGATACGCAGTATTTT.

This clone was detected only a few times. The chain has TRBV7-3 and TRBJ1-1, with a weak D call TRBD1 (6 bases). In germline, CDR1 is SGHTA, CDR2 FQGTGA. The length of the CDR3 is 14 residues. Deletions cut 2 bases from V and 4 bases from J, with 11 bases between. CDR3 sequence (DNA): TGTGCCAGCAGCTTAGGGCAGGGGTTCACTGAAGCTTTCTTT. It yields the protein CASSLGQGFTEAFF.